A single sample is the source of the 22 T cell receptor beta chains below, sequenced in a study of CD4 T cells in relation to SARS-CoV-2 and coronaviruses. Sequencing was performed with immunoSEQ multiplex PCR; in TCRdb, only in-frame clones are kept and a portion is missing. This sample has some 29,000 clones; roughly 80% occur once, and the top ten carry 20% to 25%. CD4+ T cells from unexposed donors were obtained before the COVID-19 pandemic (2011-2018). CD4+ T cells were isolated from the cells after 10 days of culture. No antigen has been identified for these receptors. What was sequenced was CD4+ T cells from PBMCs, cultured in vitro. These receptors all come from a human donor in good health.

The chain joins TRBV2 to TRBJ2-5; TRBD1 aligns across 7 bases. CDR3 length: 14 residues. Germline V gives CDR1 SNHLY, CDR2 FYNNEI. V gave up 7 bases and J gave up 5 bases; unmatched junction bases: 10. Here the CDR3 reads CASNREGGVETQYF. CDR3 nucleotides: TGTGCCAGCAATCGGGAAGGGGGCGTGGAGACCCAGTACTTC.

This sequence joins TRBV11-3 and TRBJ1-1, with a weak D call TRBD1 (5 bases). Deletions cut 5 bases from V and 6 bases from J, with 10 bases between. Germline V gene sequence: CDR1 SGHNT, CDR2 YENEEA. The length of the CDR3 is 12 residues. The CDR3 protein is CASSGAAAEAFF. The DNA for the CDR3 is TGTGCCAGCAGCGGGGCAGCGGCTGAAGCTTTCTTT.

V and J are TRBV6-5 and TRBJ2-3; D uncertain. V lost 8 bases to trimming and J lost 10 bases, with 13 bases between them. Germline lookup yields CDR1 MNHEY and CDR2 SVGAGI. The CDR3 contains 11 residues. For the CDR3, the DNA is TGTGCCAGCGGCCGGCTAGGGTCGCAGTATTTT. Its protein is CASGRLGSQYF.

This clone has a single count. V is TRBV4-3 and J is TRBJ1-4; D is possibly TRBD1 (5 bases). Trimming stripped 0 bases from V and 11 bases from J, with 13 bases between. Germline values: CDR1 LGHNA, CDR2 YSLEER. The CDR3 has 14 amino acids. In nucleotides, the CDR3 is TGCGCCAGCAGCCAAGATTGGCCAGGGCTTAAACTGTTTTTT. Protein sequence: CASSQDWPGLKLFF.

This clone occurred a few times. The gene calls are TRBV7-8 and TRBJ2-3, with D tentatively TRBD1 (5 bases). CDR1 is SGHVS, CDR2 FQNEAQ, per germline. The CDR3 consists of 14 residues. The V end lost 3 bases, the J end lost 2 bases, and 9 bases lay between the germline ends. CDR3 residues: CASSFDRYTDTQYF. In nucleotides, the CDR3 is TGTGCCAGCAGCTTCGACAGATACACAGATACGCAGTATTTT.

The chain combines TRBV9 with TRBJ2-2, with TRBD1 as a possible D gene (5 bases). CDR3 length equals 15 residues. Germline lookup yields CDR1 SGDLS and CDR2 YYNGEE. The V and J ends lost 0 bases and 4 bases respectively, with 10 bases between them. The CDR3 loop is CASSVEDTSTGELFF. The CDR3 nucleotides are TGTGCCAGCAGCGTAGAGGACACATCCACCGGGGAGCTGTTTTTT.

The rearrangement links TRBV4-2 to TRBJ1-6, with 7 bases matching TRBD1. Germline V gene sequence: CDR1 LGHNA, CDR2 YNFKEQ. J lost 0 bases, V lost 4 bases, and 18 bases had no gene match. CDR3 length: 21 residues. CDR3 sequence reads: CASSPPFPGQSRGSYNSPLHF. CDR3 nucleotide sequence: TGTGCCAGCAGCCCCCCCTTTCCGGGACAGTCCCGGGGCTCCTATAATTCACCCCTCCACTTT.

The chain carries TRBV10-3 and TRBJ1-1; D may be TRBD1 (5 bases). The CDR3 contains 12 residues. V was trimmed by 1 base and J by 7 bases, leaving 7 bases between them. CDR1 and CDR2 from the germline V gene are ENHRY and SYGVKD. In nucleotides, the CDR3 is TGTGCCATCAGTGAGTGGGGGAATGAAGCTTTCTTT. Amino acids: CAISEWGNEAFF.

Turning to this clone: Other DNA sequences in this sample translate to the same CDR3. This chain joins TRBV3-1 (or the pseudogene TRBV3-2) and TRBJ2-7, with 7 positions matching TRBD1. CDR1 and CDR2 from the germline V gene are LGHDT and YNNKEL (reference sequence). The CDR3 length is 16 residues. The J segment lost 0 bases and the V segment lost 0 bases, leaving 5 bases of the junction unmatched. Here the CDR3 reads CASSQEGAGGSYEQYF. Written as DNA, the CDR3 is TGTGCCAGCAGCCAAGAGGGGGCAGGGGGCTCCTACGAGCAGTACTTC.

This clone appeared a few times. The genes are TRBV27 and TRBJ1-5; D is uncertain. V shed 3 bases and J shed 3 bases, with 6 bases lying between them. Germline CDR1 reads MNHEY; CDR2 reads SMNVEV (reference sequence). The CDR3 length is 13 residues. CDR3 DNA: TGTGCCAGCAGTTTGACTGACAATCAGCCCCAGCATTTT. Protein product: CASSLTDNQPQHF.

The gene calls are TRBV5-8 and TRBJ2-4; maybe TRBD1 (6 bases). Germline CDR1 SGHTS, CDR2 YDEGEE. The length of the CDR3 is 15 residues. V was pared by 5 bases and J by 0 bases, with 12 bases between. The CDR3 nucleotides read TGTGCCAGCAGAGTCAGGGGCCTAGCCAAAAACATTCAGTACTTC. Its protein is CASRVRGLAKNIQYF.

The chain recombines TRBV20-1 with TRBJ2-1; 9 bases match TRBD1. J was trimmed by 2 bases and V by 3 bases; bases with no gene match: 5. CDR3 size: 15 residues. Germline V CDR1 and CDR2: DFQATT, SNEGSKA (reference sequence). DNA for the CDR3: TGCAGTGCTAGTGACCGGGACAGGGCCTACAATGAGCAGTTCTTC. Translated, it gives CSASDRDRAYNEQFF.

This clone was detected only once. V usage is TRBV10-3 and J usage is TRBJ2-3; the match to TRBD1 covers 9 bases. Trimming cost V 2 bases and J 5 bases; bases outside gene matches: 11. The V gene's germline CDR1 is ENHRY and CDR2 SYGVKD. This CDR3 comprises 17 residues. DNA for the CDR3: TGTGCCATCAGTGAGGAGGTAAGGACAGGGGATATAGATACGCAGTATTTT. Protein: CAISEEVRTGDIDTQYF.

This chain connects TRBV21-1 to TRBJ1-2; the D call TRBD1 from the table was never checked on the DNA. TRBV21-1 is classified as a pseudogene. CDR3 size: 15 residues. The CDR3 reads CASMLRQAFYYGYTF. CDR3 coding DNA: TGTGCCAGCATGCTTAGACAGGCGTTTTACTATGGCTACACCTTC.

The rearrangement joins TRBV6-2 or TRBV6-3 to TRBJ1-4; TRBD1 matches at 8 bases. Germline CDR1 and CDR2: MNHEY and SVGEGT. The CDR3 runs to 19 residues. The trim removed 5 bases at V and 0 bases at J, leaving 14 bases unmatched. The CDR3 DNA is TGTGCCAGCAGTACCCTCTCACAGGGGACAGGAGCAACTAATGAAAAACTGTTTTTT. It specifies CASSTLSQGTGATNEKLFF.

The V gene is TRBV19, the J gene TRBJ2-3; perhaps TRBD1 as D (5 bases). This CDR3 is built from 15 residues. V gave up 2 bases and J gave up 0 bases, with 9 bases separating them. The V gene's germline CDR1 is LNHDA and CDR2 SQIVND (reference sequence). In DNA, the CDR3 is TGTGCCAGTAGTATACTAGGGGTTAGCACAGATACGCAGTATTTT. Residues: CASSILGVSTDTQYF.

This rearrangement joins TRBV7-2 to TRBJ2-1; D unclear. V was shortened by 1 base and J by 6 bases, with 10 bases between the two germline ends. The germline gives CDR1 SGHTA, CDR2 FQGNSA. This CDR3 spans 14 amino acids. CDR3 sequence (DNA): TGTGCCAGCAGCTTAGAGAGACTTTTCAATGAGCAGTTCTTC. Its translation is CASSLERLFNEQFF. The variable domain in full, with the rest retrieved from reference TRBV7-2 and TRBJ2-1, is GAGVSQSPSNKVTEKGKDVELRCDPISGHTALYWYRQSLGQGLEFLIYFQGNSAPDKSGLPSDRFSAERTGGSVSTLTIQRTQQEDSAVYLCASSLERLFNEQFFGPGTRLTVL.

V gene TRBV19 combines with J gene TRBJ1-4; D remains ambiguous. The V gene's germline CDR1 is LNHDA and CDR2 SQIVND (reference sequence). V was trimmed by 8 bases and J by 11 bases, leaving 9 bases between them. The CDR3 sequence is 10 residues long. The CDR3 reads CASRRGKLFF. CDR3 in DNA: TGTGCCAGTCGCCGCGGGAAACTGTTTTTT.

The CDR3 reads CASSPDSNYGYTF. CDR3 nucleotides: TGTGCCAGCAGCCCTGACAGTAACTATGGCTACACCTTC. This chain connects TRBV5-4 to TRBJ1-2; D is possibly TRBD1 (5 bases). The V end was cut by 4 bases, the J end by 1 base, with 8 bases between. The germline CDR1 and CDR2 sequences are SGHNT and YYREEE (reference sequence). The CDR3 spans 13 residues.

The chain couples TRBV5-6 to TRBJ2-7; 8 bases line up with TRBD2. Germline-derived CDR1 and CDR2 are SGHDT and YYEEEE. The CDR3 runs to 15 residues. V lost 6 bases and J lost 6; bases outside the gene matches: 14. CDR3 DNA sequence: TGTGCCAGCACCCCACAAGGAGCGGGAGTTGGCGAGCAGTACTTC. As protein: CASTPQGAGVGEQYF.

CDR3 nucleotides: TGCGCCAGCAGTTTCGGGCGAAACACCGGGGAGCTGTTTTTT. Its translation is CASSFGRNTGELFF. The V gene is TRBV10-1, the J gene TRBJ2-2; D is ambiguous. The germline V and J ends were trimmed by 5 bases and 2 bases, with 9 bases remaining between them. Per the germline V gene, CDR1 is WNHNN and CDR2 is SYGVQD (reference sequence). The CDR3 is 14 amino acids.

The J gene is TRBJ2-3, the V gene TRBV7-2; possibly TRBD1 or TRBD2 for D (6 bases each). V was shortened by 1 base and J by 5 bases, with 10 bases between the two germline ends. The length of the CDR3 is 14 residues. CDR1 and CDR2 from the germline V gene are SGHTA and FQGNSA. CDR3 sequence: CASSLGGAKDTQYF. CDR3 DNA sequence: TGTGCCAGCAGCTTAGGGGGGGCTAAAGATACGCAGTATTTT.